What follows describes a single T cell receptor beta chain. Its antigen is not identified. The data were produced by immunoSEQ multiplex PCR, yet TCRdb's version contains in-frame clones alone and is incomplete. The sample consists of roughly 72,000 clones, about 88% of them appearing once. This sample was taken from a study of OX40 agonist ivuxolimab in advanced cancers. At the level of the study: Three patients had partial responses: one hepatocellular carcinoma, two cutaneous melanoma. Study-wide points: Both blood CD4+ and CD8+ T cells showed clonal growth by week 6 at 0.1 to 3.0 mg/kg.

The CDR3 length is 14 residues. V lost 4 bases, J lost 5 bases, and 15 bases lay in between. The germline CDR1 and CDR2 sequences are ENHRY and SYGVKD. This TCR was recovered from an adult with an advanced solid tumor such as melanoma, head and neck, liver or kidney cancer. Source: CD4+ or CD8+ T cells sorted from blood, taken in a trial of the OX40 agonist ivuxolimab. This chain uses TRBV10-3 with TRBJ2-7; D is tentatively TRBD1 or TRBD2 (6 bases each). The CDR3 bases are TGTGCCATCAGTGTGGGGGGCAGGGGTCACGAGCAGTACTTC. Protein product: CAISVGGRGHEQYF.